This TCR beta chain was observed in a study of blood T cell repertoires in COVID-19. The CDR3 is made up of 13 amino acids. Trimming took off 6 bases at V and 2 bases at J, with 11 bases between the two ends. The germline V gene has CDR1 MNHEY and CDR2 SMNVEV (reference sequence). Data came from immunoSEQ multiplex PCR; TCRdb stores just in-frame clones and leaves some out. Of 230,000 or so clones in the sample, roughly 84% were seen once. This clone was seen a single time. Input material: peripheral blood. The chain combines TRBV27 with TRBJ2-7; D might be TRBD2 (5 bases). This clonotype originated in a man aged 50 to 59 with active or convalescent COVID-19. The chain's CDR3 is CASRSYGAYEQYF. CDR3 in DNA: TGTGCCAGCAGGTCCTACGGGGCCTACGAGCAGTACTTC.